The clone carrying this T cell receptor beta chain was picked up many times. The source material, RNA transcripts, was used to amplify TCR beta CDR3 regions. HTBI primers drove first-round RT-PCR of the TCR CDR3. MiXCR, run by TCRdb on the multiplex PCR reads, gives a single entry per CDR3 protein. The sample yields approximately 620,000 distinct CDR3 sequences, 11% to 15% seen once. Germline-derived CDR1 and CDR2 are LNHDA and SQIVND (reference sequence). The CDR3 totals 12 residues. Trimming took 10 bases from V and 1 from J, leaving 10 bases between them. These data originate in a study of T cells in Graves' hyperthyroidism and ophthalmopathy.

This TCR was sampled from a woman in her thirties with Graves' hyperthyroidism that later progressed to Graves' ophthalmopathy. Sequenced: blood. V gene TRBV19 combines with J gene TRBJ2-5; D is possibly TRBD1 (6 bases). CDR3 sequence: CATQGLQETQYF. Written as DNA, the CDR3 is TGTGCCACTCAGGGGCTCCAAGAGACCCAGTACTTC. Drawing the rest from reference TRBV19 and TRBJ2-5, the complete variable domain is DGGITQSPKYLFRKEGQNVTLSCEQNLNHDAMYWYRQDPGQGLRLIYYSQIVNDFQKGDIAEGYSVSREKKESFPLTVTSAQKNPTAFYLCATQGLQETQYFGPGTRLLVL.